The 31 T cell receptor beta chains presented below share a single source sample, sequenced in a study of blood T cells in healthy people across ages (dated by TCRdb to 2013 to 2016). Libraries were constructed by 5' RACE. The sample was run on an Illumina HiSeq 2500. A second PCR of about 6 to 11 cycles was performed with a sample-barcoded 5' primer and a J-beta primer mix. TCRdb itself trimmed the public reads at Q25 with fastp, ran MiXCR and retained productive beta chains. Rows are combined by CDR3 protein, so each entry shows the most common genes and DNA. For this sample there are around 800,000 distinct CDR3 sequences; approximately 48% appear just once. The ten most abundant clones make up approximately 20% of the sample. Specimen: blood. The receptor source for this set is a man aged 55 to 70 in good health.

This clonotype was seen a handful of times. The gene calls are TRBV29-1 and TRBJ2-5, with D unclear. CDR1 and CDR2 (germline): SQVTM, ANQGSEA. The CDR3 covers 13 residues. V shed 0 bases and J shed 4 bases, with 9 bases lying between them. For the CDR3, the DNA is TGCAGCGTTGAAGACGGAACGGGAGAGACCCAGTACTTC. It specifies CSVEDGTGETQYF.

V is TRBV28 and J is TRBJ1-4; D remains ambiguous. The CDR3 sequence is 12 residues long. CDR1 is MDHEN, CDR2 SYDVKM, per germline. Trimming removed 6 bases at V and 4 bases at J, with 6 bases between. CDR3 amino acids: CASRGLNEKLFF. CDR3 DNA: TGTGCCAGCAGGGGCCTTAATGAAAAACTGTTTTTT.

The J gene is TRBJ2-7, the V gene TRBV21-1; the table's D call TRBD1 went unverified against the DNA. TRBV21-1 is described as a pseudogene. This CDR3 comprises 15 residues. CDR3 protein: CASSWRGTGNYEQYF. Written as DNA, the CDR3 is TGTGCCAGCAGCTGGCGGGGGACCGGGAACTACGAGCAGTACTTC.

The chain is built from TRBV7-2 and TRBJ2-3; 14 nucleotides align to TRBD2. The CDR3 is 15 residues long. Germline CDR1 reads SGHTA; CDR2 reads FQGNSA. With V trimmed by 1 base and J by 14 bases, 8 bases remained unmatched. CDR3 DNA: TGTGCCAGCAGCTTAGAGGGACTAGCGGGGGCCCGCCTGTATTTT. Residues: CASSLEGLAGARLYF.

The V gene is TRBV20-1, the J gene TRBJ1-2; D unclear. Per germline, CDR1 DFQATT and CDR2 SNEGSKA (reference sequence). This CDR3 region has 14 residues. Trimming left V 3 bases short and J 8 bases short, with 19 bases between. The chain's CDR3 is CSASEVRTSMGYTF. CDR3 bases: TGCAGTGCTAGTGAAGTTCGGACGTCTATGGGCTACACCTTC.

This chain links TRBV6-2 or TRBV6-3 with TRBJ2-4; TRBD1 matches 8 bases. The J call could be wrong; TRBJ2-7 is a better fit for the DNA end. This CDR3 region has 14 residues. Germline V gives CDR1 MNHEY, CDR2 SVGEGT. CDR3 residues: CASMDGDRSVEQYF. The DNA of the CDR3 is TGTGCCAGCATGGATGGGGACAGGTCGGTCGAGCAGTACTTC.

This clonotype was counted between two and nine times. V is TRBV29-1 and J is TRBJ1-1; 8 nucleotides align to TRBD1. Germline values: CDR1 SQVTM, CDR2 ANQGSEA. This CDR3 is built from 12 residues. V lost 5 bases and J lost 10; bases outside the gene matches: 9. CDR3 nucleotides: TGCAGCGTTAGCACAGGGGGAGGTGGAGCTTTCTTT. Encoded protein: CSVSTGGGGAFF.

The chain uses TRBV5-6 and TRBJ2-5; the match to TRBD1 covers 8 bases. The germline V gene has CDR1 SGHDT and CDR2 YYEEEE. V trimming: 4 bases; J trimming: 2 bases; junction bases outside the gene matches: 10. The CDR3 spans 16 residues. In DNA, the CDR3 is TGTGCCAGCAGCCTTCGACAGGGGATACTTCAAGAGACCCAGTACTTC. This codes for CASSLRQGILQETQYF. Full variable domain (missing parts from reference TRBV5-6 and TRBJ2-5): DAGVTQSPTHLIKTRGQQVTLRCSPKSGHDTVSWYQQALGQGPQFIFQYYEEEERQRGNFPDRFSGHQFPNYSSELNVNALLLGDSALYLCASSLRQGILQETQYFGPGTRLLVL.

Comment on this clonotype: Germline and junction disagree at one end, which may indicate a read error. This chain links TRBV25-1 with TRBJ2-5; D gene uncertain. The CDR3 has 12 amino acids. The germline V gene encodes CDR1 MGHDK and CDR2 SYGVNS. The CDR3 here is CASRGNEEIQYF. In nucleotides, the CDR3 is TGTGCCAGCAGGGGCAATGAAGAGATCCAGTACTTC.

As regards this clonotype: Since a much larger clone is just one base distant, this may be a read error. This chain uses TRBV10-3 with TRBJ2-7; unclear D gene. Germline V gene lookup returns CDR1 ENHRY and CDR2 SYGVKD. The CDR3 is made up of 13 amino acids. Between the trimmed V and J ends, which lost 2 bases and 3 bases, there was a span of 8 bases. CDR3 residues: CAISETLSYEQYF. CDR3 DNA sequence: TGTGCCATCAGTGAGACCCTGAGCTACGAGCAGTACTTC.

The chain is built from TRBV29-1 and TRBJ2-1; TRBD2 matches 7 bases. There are 12 residues in the CDR3. The ends lost 7 bases at V and 7 bases at J; junction bases unmatched: 7. Germline V gives CDR1 SQVTM, CDR2 ANQGSEA. The CDR3 region is CSGGSSGNEQFF. The CDR3 DNA reads TGCAGCGGGGGGTCTAGCGGTAATGAGCAGTTCTTC.

The CDR3 nucleotides read TGCGCCAGCAGCCAACTTCCAGGCTTGGGCTACGAGCAGTACTTC. This translates into CASSQLPGLGYEQYF. The chain uses TRBV4-1 and TRBJ2-7, with D hard to call. The ends were cut back, 2 bases at V and 3 bases at J, with 14 bases in the middle. The germline V gene encodes CDR1 MGHRA and CDR2 YSYEKL. The CDR3 totals 15 residues.

V and J are TRBV30 and TRBJ1-2, with 7 bases that match TRBD1. This CDR3 has 15 residues. Germline CDR1 GTSNPN, CDR2 SVGIG (reference sequence). The trim removed 2 bases at V and 3 bases at J, leaving 9 bases unmatched. The CDR3 DNA reads as TGTGCCTGGAGTCGGGCCAGGGGGGTAGACTATGGCTACACCTTC. Encoded protein: CAWSRARGVDYGYTF.

This rearrangement joins TRBV24-1 to TRBJ1-1, with unresolved D. The CDR3 sequence is 13 residues long. Germline V lookup: CDR1 KGHDR, CDR2 SFDVKD. Trimming pared 2 bases from V and 4 bases from J, leaving 7 bases between. CDR3 bases: TGTGCCACCAGTGATTGGGTCATCACTGAAGCTTTCTTT. Translated: CATSDWVITEAFF.

This clonotype was recorded once. V usage is TRBV2 and J usage is TRBJ2-1, with D possibly being TRBD1 or TRBD2 (5 bases each). The better agreement between TRBJ2-7 and the DNA end casts doubt on the J call. The CDR3 contains 12 residues. Germline V gives CDR1 SNHLY, CDR2 FYNNEI. The CDR3 reads CATLGTYNEQYF. In nucleotides, the CDR3 is TGTGCCACCCTGGGGACCTACAATGAGCAGTACTTC.

In its sample, this clonotype was seen a few times. The CDR3 DNA sequence: TGCAGTGCTCCGACTAGCGGGGGGGACCAAGAGACCCAGTACTTC. As protein: CSAPTSGGDQETQYF. V is TRBV20-1 and J is TRBJ2-5, with TRBD2 matching over 14 bases. CDR3 length: 15 amino acids. The J segment lost 0 bases and the V segment lost 5 bases, leaving 2 bases of the junction unmatched. Germline V gene lookup returns CDR1 DFQATT and CDR2 SNEGSKA (reference sequence).

CDR3 protein: CASSFRGGGDDYEQYF. CDR3 coding DNA: TGTGCCAGCAGTTTCCGAGGAGGAGGGGACGACTACGAGCAGTACTTC. The V call is TRBV12-3 or TRBV12-4, the J call TRBJ2-7; D perhaps matches TRBD2 (6 bases). V was cut by 3 bases and J by 3 bases, with 18 bases left in between. This CDR3 spans 16 amino acids.

The chain is built from TRBV28 and TRBJ1-5, with a possible D match to TRBD1 (5 bases). The CDR3 is made up of 14 amino acids. From germline, CDR1 is MDHEN and CDR2 SYDVKM. The ends were cut back, 6 bases at V and 2 bases at J, with 11 bases in the middle. The CDR3 loop reads CASSLQVGNQPQHF. DNA of the CDR3: TGTGCCAGCAGCTTACAGGTGGGCAATCAGCCCCAGCATTTT. Variable domain in full (rest from reference TRBV28 and TRBJ1-5): DVKVTQSSRYLVKRTGEKVFLECVQDMDHENMFWYRQDPGLGLRLIYFSYDVKMKEKGDIPEGYSVSREKKERFSLILESASTNQTSMYLCASSLQVGNQPQHFGDGTRLSIL.

This chain joins TRBV4-3 and TRBJ2-1; 9 positions match TRBD2. The CDR3 is made up of 16 amino acids. CDR1 and CDR2 from the germline V gene are LGHNA and YSLEER. V gave up 0 bases and J gave up 2 bases; unmatched junction bases: 2. CDR3 protein: CASSQEGTSPYNEQFF. CDR3 DNA: TGCGCCAGCAGCCAAGAAGGGACTAGCCCCTACAATGAGCAGTTCTTC.

The V and J genes are TRBV7-2 and TRBJ2-3; a weak D match, TRBD2 (6 bases). This CDR3 region has 12 residues. Trimming cost V 4 bases and J 10 bases, with 12 bases left between them. CDR1 and CDR2 from the germline V gene are SGHTA and FQGNSA. This chain's CDR3 is CASSSTRSAQYF. The CDR3 bases are TGTGCCAGCAGCTCGACTAGGTCGGCGCAGTATTTT.

This clonotype was seen more than once but under ten times. The chain combines TRBV20-1 with TRBJ2-5; possibly TRBD1 or TRBD2 for D (7 bases each). The CDR3 is 15 residues long. Germline loops: CDR1 DFQATT, CDR2 SNEGSKA (reference sequence). Between the trimmed V and J ends, which lost 5 bases and 1 base, there was a span of 17 bases. The CDR3 region is CSALATGRAQETQYF. CDR3 DNA: TGCAGTGCTTTGGCGACAGGGAGGGCCCAAGAGACCCAGTACTTC.

The chain links TRBV18 to TRBJ2-7; 7 bases line up with TRBD1. The V and J ends lost 0 bases and 3 bases, in that order; junction bases with no gene match: 2. Germline V gives CDR1 KGHSH, CDR2 LQKENI. The CDR3 is 14 amino acids. CDR3 sequence: CASSPPAGGYEQYF. Here the CDR3 DNA reads TGTGCCAGCTCACCACCCGCAGGGGGCTACGAGCAGTACTTC.

In the case of this clonotype: A much larger clonotype is one base distant, so this may be a read error. The V gene is TRBV20-1, the J gene TRBJ1-2; D not certain. Germline loops: CDR1 DFQATT, CDR2 SNEGSKA (reference sequence). The CDR3 sequence is 9 residues long. CDR3 bases: TGCAGTGCCCCGGAGGGCTGCACCTTC. It encodes CSAPEGCTF.

J is TRBJ2-1 and V is TRBV28; 7 positions match TRBD1. The CDR3 totals 16 residues. Germline values: CDR1 MDHEN, CDR2 SYDVKM. With 4 bases clipped from V and 10 bases from J, the junction kept 16 bases outside the gene matches. For the CDR3, the DNA is TGTGCCAGCAGTTACCCTCCGGACAGGCCCTCCTACGAGCAGTTCTTC. Residues: CASSYPPDRPSYEQFF.

The chain has TRBV28 and TRBJ2-3, with D possibly TRBD1 on 5 matching bases. The germline CDR1 and CDR2 sequences are MDHEN and SYDVKM. V was clipped by 3 bases and J by 1 base, with 11 bases between them. The CDR3 spans 15 residues. CDR3 sequence: CASSLEQQGTDTQYF. The DNA for the CDR3 is TGTGCCAGCAGTTTGGAACAACAGGGCACAGATACGCAGTATTTT.

This clonotype was seen just once. The chain has TRBV18 and TRBJ2-7; no definite D call. V was shortened by 8 bases and J by 1 base, with 9 bases between the two germline ends. CDR3 length equals 12 residues. Germline CDR1 reads KGHSH; CDR2 reads LQKENI. The DNA of the CDR3 is TGTGCCAGCGCAGCAGCATCCTACGAGCAGTACTTC. Amino acid sequence: CASAAASYEQYF.

In its sample, this clonotype was seen once. The chain is built from TRBV7-8 and TRBJ2-7; no firm D call. Germline loops: CDR1 SGHVS, CDR2 FQNEAQ. The V gene lost 1 base and the J gene lost 3 bases, with 7 bases spanning the gap. This CDR3 has 13 residues. The CDR3 coding sequence is TGTGCCAGCAGCTTAGGGGATCTCTACGAGCAGTACTTC. Its translation: CASSLGDLYEQYF.

The rearrangement joins TRBV7-2 to TRBJ2-7; D is undetermined. In germline, CDR1 is SGHTA, CDR2 FQGNSA. V was shortened by 5 bases and J by 0 bases, with 8 bases between the two germline ends. The CDR3 loop spans 13 amino acids. CDR3 sequence reads: CASSRLVSYEQYF. CDR3 DNA sequence: TGTGCCAGCAGCCGCCTTGTCTCCTACGAGCAGTACTTC.

J is TRBJ1-2 and V is TRBV14; D unresolved. Germline-derived CDR1 and CDR2 are SGHDN and FVKESK. The CDR3 has 14 amino acids. V gave up 4 bases and J gave up 0 bases, with 9 bases separating them. CDR3 nucleotides: TGTGCCAGCAGCCGGAGTAGACCTAACTATGGCTACACCTTC. Its translation: CASSRSRPNYGYTF.

Of note for this clonotype: An end of the junction does not agree with germline; a read error may underlie this. This chain links TRBV5-6 with TRBJ2-1; TRBD2 is a possible D gene (5 bases). The CDR3 spans 15 residues. The germline V gene encodes CDR1 SGHDT and CDR2 YYEEEE. The CDR3 nucleotides are TGTGCCAGCAGCTTCCTAGGGAGCTCCTACAAGGAGCAGTTCTTC. Translated, it gives CASSFLGSSYKEQFF.

J is TRBJ1-2 and V is TRBV20-1, with 9 nucleotides matching TRBD1. Trimming at V came to 3 bases and at J to 6 bases, leaving 5 bases not matched to a gene. Germline CDR1 is DFQATT and CDR2 is SNEGSKA (reference sequence). This CDR3 has 13 residues. The CDR3 loop reads CSASSGTGNGYTF. CDR3 nucleotides: TGCAGTGCTAGCTCTGGGACAGGGAATGGCTACACCTTC.